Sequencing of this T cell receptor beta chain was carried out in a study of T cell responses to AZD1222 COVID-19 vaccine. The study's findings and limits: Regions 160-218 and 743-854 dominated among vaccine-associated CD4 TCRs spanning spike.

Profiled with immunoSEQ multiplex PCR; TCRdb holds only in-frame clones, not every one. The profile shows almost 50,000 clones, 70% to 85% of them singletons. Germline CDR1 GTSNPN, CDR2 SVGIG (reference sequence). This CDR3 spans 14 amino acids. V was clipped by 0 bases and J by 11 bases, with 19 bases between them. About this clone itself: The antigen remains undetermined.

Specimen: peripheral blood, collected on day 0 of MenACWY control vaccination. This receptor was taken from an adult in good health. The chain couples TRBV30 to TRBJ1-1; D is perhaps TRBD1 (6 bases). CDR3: CAWSVPGQQVVAFF. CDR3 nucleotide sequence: TGTGCCTGGAGTGTACCCGGACAGCAGGTGGTGGCTTTCTTT. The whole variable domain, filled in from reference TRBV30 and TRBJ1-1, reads SQTIHQWPATLVQPVGSPLSLECTVEGTSNPNLYWYRQAAGRGLQLLFYSVGIGQISSEVPQNLSASRPQDRQFILSSKKLLLSDSGFYLCAWSVPGQQVVAFFGQGTRLTVV.